These 7 T cell receptor beta chains share one sample of origin, sequenced in a study of blood T cell repertoires in COVID-19. Measured with immunoSEQ multiplex PCR; TCRdb has only the in-frame clones, and not every one. The sample yields around 78,000 clones, around 86% seen once. The sequencing sample was made of peripheral blood. The receptor set was obtained from a woman aged 55 to 70 with acute or convalescent COVID-19.

The V call is TRBV4-2, the J call TRBJ2-2; D may be TRBD1 (6 bases). V was cut by 3 bases and J by 0 bases, with 14 bases left in between. There are 17 residues in the CDR3. The germline V gene has CDR1 LGHNA and CDR2 YNFKEQ. The CDR3 loop reads CASSHQTGSSNTGELFF. CDR3 DNA: TGTGCCAGCAGCCACCAGACAGGATCTTCGAACACCGGGGAGCTGTTTTTT.

This chain links TRBV6-5 with TRBJ1-3, with D possibly being TRBD1 (5 bases). CDR3 length: 12 residues. V dropped 11 bases and J dropped 4 bases, with 12 bases sitting between them. Germline V gene data show CDR1 as MNHEY and CDR2 as SVGAGI. CDR3 residues: CAVQGAGNTIYF. CDR3 DNA: TGTGCCGTCCAAGGGGCCGGAAACACCATATATTTT.

This clone was seen more than once but under ten times. The CDR3 DNA follows: TGTGCCAGCAGTTACTTGTCTCAGGGGGGCTACGAGCAGTACTTC. This codes for CASSYLSQGGYEQYF. V and J are TRBV6-2 or TRBV6-3 and TRBJ2-7; a weak D match, TRBD1 (7 bases). With 1 base removed from V and 3 bases from J, the gap between germline ends came to 13 bases. The CDR3 is made up of 15 amino acids. CDR1 and CDR2 (germline): MNHEY, SVGEGT.

The gene calls are TRBV19 and TRBJ1-2; 9 nucleotides line up with TRBD1. The germline gives CDR1 LNHDA, CDR2 SQIVND (reference sequence). The CDR3 is 12 amino acids. Unmatched junction bases numbered 5, after V lost 9 bases and J lost 6 bases. The chain's CDR3 is CASTTGGNGYTF. As DNA, the CDR3 is TGTGCCAGCACGACAGGGGGAAATGGCTACACCTTC.

The CDR3: CATSDTPSGSNDEQFF. Written as DNA, the CDR3 is TGTGCCACCAGTGATACCCCTAGCGGGAGCAACGATGAGCAGTTCTTC. J is TRBJ2-1 and V is TRBV24-1; 10 bases line up with TRBD2. Germline V lookup: CDR1 KGHDR, CDR2 SFDVKD. The V and J ends lost 3 bases and 8 bases, in that order; junction bases with no gene match: 9. The CDR3 has 16 residues.

The chain combines TRBV7-2 with TRBJ2-7; D is unclear. Germline CDR1 and CDR2: SGHTA and FQGNSA. V lost 5 bases to trimming and J lost 4 bases, with 18 bases between them. The CDR3 runs to 15 residues. The CDR3 bases are TGTGCCAGCAGCCCCACCTTCGGGTTTATGTACGAGCAGTACTTC. Encoded protein: CASSPTFGFMYEQYF.

The genes are TRBV15 and TRBJ2-7; D is ambiguous. This CDR3 is 13 amino acids long. Trimming removed 0 bases at V and 3 bases at J, with 6 bases between. Germline V lookup: CDR1 LNHNV, CDR2 YYDKDF (reference sequence). The CDR3 nucleotides read TGTGCCACCAGCAGAGATCCCCACTACGAGCAGTACTTC. This sequence encodes CATSRDPHYEQYF.